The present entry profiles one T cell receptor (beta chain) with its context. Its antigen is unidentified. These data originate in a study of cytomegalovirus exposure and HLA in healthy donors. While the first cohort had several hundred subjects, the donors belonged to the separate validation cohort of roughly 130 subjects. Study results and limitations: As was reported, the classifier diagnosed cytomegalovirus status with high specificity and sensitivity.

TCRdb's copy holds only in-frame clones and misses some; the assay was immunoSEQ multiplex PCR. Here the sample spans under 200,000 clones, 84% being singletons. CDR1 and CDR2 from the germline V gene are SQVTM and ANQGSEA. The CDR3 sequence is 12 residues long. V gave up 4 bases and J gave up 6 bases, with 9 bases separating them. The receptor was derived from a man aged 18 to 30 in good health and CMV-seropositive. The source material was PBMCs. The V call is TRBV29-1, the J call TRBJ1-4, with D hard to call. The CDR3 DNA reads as TGCAGCGTTGCGGGGTTGGATGAAAAACTGTTTTTT. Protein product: CSVAGLDEKLFF.